These 7 T cell receptor beta chains were sequenced from one sample in a study of T cell responses to AZD1222 COVID-19 vaccine. The method was immunoSEQ multiplex PCR; TCRdb's version includes in-frame clones alone and lacks a portion of them. The sample holds about 120,000 clones, about 92% seen once. The sequencing used peripheral blood, collected 28 days after the second AZD1222 dose. Receptors were obtained from an adult who received the AZD1222 COVID-19 vaccine.

The chain is built from TRBV3-1 (or the pseudogene TRBV3-2) and TRBJ1-5; D call uncertain. The V end was cut by 1 base, the J end by 5 bases, with 15 bases between. CDR1 and CDR2 from the germline V gene are LGHDT and YNNKEL (reference sequence). This CDR3 has 16 amino acids. The CDR3 nucleotides are TGTGCCAGCAGCCAAGCAATCCCTGCGCAATATCAGCCCCAGCATTTT. It codes for CASSQAIPAQYQPQHF.

This chain connects TRBV3-1 (or the pseudogene TRBV3-2) to TRBJ1-4; D perhaps matches TRBD1 (5 bases). V lost 3 bases to trimming and J lost 6 bases, with 5 bases between them. The CDR3 spans 12 residues. Germline lookup yields CDR1 LGHDT and CDR2 YNNKEL (reference sequence). CDR3 amino acids: CASSHRDEKLFF. The DNA for the CDR3 is TGTGCCAGCAGCCACAGGGATGAAAAACTGTTTTTT.

The CDR3 protein is CASSLSIAANNSPLHF. CDR3 nucleotides: TGTGCCAGCAGTTTATCGATCGCAGCGAATAATTCACCCCTCCACTTT. The rearrangement joins TRBV27 to TRBJ1-6, with D uncertain. Looked up from germline, CDR1 is MNHEY and CDR2 is SMNVEV (reference sequence). CDR3 length: 16 amino acids. V shed 0 bases and J shed 5 bases, with 11 bases lying between them.

This chain links TRBV4-3 with TRBJ1-1, with D tentatively TRBD1 (5 bases). The germline V and J ends were trimmed by 0 bases and 8 bases, with 25 bases remaining between them. This CDR3 has 18 residues. CDR1 LGHNA and CDR2 YSLEER come from the germline V gene. CDR3 coding DNA: TGCGCCAGCAGCCAAGATCGACGGGGGAGAAGGTGGGGTAACGAAGCTTTCTTT. This sequence encodes CASSQDRRGRRWGNEAFF.

This clone turned up a few times. The chain combines TRBV9 with TRBJ2-5, with 7 bases fitting TRBD1. From germline, CDR1 is SGDLS and CDR2 YYNGEE. Germline trimming cut 0 bases from V and 5 bases from J; bases unmatched to any gene: 4. The CDR3 has 14 residues. DNA of the CDR3: TGTGCCAGCAGCGTAGAGGGGGCTGCGGAGACCCAGTACTTC. This gives the protein CASSVEGAAETQYF.

The rearrangement links TRBV19 to TRBJ2-3; possible D gene TRBD1, 6 bases. Germline CDR1 and CDR2: LNHDA and SQIVND (reference sequence). This CDR3 spans 14 amino acids. Trimming removed 3 bases at V and 4 bases at J, with 11 bases between. CDR3 nucleotide sequence: TGTGCCAGTAGTATTCACAGGGATTCAGATACGCAGTATTTT. Its translation is CASSIHRDSDTQYF.

A remark on this clone: This CDR3 is missing its conserved last phenylalanine or tryptophan, likely due to a read error. The DNA is omitted, as the CDR3 cannot be located on it reliably, and the CDR3 follows TCRdb's listing. This chain joins TRBV5-1 and TRBJ2-7; the table's D call TRBD2 went unverified against the DNA. Inclusive of both ends, the CDR3 amounts to 8 amino acids. Germline V gives CDR1 SGHRS, CDR2 YFSETQ. Here the CDR3 reads CASSDPGG.